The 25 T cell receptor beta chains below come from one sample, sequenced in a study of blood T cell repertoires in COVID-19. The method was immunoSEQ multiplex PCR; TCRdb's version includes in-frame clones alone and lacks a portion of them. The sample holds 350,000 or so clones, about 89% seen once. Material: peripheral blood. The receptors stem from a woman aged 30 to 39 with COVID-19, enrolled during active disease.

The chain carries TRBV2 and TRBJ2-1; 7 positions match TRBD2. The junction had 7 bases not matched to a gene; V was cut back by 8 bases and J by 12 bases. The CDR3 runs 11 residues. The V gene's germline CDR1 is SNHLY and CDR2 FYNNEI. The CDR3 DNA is TGTGCCAGCCGTAACGCGGGAGTGCAGTTCTTC. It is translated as CASRNAGVQFF.

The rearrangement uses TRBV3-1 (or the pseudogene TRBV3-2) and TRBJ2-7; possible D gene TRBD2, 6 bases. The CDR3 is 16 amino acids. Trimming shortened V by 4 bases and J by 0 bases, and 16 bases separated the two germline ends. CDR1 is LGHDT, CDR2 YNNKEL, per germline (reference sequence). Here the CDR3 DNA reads TGTGCCAGCAGCCCAAGCGGGTCGTACCTCTCCTACGAGCAGTACTTC. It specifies CASSPSGSYLSYEQYF.

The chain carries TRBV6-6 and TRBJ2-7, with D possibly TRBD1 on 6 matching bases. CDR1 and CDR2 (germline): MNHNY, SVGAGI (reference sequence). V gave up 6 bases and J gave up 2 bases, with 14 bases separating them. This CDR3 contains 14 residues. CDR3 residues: CASRPPDRPYEQYF. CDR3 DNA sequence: TGTGCCAGCAGACCACCGGACAGACCCTACGAGCAGTACTTC.

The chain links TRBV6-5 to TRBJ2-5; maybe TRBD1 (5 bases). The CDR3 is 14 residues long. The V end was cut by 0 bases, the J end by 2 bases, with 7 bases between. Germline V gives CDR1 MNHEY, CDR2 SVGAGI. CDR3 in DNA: TGTGCCAGCAGTTACTCCTCAGGGCAAGAGACCCAGTACTTC. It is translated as CASSYSSGQETQYF.

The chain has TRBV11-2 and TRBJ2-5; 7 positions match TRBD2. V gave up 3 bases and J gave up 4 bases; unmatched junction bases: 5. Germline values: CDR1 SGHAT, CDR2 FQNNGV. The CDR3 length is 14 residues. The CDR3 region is CASSFPGEGETQYF. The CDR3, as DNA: TGTGCCAGCAGCTTTCCGGGGGAGGGAGAGACCCAGTACTTC.

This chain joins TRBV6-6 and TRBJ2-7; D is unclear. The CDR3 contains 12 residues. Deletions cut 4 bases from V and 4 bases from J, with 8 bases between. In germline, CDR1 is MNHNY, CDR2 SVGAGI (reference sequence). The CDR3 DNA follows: TGTGCCAGCAGTTCGACATTATACGAGCAGTACTTC. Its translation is CASSSTLYEQYF.

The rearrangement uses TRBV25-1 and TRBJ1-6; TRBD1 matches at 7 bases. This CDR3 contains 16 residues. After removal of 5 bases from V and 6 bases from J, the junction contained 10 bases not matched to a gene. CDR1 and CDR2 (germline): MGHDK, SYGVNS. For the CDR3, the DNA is TGTGCCAGCAGTCTACTGACAGGGACGGTTAATTCACCCCTCCACTTT. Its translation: CASSLLTGTVNSPLHF.

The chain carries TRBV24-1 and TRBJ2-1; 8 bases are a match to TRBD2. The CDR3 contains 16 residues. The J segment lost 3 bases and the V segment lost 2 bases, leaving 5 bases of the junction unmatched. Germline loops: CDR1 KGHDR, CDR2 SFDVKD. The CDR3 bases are TGTGCCACCAGTGATTCCTCGGGGGGGTTCTACAATGAGCAGTTCTTC. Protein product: CATSDSSGGFYNEQFF.

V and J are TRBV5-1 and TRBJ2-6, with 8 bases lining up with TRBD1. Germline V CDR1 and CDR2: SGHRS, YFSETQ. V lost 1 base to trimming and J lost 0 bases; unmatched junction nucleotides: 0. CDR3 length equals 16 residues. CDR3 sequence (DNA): TGCGCCAGCAGCTTGCAGGGGGCCTCTGGGGCCAACGTCCTGACTTTC. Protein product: CASSLQGASGANVLTF.

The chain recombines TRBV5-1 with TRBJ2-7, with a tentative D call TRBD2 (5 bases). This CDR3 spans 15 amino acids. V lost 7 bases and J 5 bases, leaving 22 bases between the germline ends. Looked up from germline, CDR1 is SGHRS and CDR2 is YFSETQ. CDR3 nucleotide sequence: TGCGCCAGCGGGCCGCGGTCAGCGATGGAGGACGAGCAGTACTTC. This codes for CASGPRSAMEDEQYF.

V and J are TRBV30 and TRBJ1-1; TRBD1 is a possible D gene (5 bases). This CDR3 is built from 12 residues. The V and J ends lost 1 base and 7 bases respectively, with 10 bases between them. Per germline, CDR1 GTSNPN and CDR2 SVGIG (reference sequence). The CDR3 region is CAWSETRGEAFF. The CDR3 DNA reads TGTGCCTGGAGTGAAACAAGGGGTGAAGCTTTCTTT.

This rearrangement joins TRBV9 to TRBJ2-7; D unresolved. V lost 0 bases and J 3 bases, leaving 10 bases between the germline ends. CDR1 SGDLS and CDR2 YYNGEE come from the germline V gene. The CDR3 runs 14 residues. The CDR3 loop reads CASSVASADYEQYF. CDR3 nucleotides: TGTGCCAGCAGCGTAGCTTCGGCGGACTACGAGCAGTACTTC.

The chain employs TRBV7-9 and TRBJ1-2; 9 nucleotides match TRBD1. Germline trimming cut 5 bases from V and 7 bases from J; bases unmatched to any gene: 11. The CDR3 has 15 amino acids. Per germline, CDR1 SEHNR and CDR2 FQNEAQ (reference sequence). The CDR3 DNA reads TGTGCCAGCAGCAAATTAGGACAGGACAGGGGTGGCTACACCTTC. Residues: CASSKLGQDRGGYTF.

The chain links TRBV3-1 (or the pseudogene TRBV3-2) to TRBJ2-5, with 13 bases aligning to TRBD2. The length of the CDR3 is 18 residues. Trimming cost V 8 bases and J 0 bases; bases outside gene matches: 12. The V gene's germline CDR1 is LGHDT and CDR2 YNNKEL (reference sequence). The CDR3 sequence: CASARGKTSGGYQETQYF. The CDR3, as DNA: TGTGCCAGCGCCCGAGGAAAGACTAGCGGGGGGTACCAAGAGACCCAGTACTTC.

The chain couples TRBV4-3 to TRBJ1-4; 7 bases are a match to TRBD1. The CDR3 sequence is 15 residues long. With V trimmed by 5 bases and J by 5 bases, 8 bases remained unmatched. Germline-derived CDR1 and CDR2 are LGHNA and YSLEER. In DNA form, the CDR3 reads TGCGCCAGCAGCTCAGAGGGGGCAAGAAATGAAAAACTGTTTTTT. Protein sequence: CASSSEGARNEKLFF.

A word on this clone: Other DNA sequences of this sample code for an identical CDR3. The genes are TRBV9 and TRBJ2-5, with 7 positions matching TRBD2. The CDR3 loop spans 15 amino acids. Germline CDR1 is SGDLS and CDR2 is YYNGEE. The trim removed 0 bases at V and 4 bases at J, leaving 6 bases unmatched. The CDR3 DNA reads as TGTGCCAGCAGCGTAGTAGGCGGGGGAAGAGAGACCCAGTACTTC. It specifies CASSVVGGGRETQYF. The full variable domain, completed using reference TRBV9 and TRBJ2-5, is DSGVTQTPKHLITATGQRVTLRCSPRSGDLSVYWYQQSLDQGLQFLIQYYNGEERAKGNILERFSAQQFPDLHSELNLSSLELGDSALYFCASSVVGGGRETQYFGPGTRLLVL.

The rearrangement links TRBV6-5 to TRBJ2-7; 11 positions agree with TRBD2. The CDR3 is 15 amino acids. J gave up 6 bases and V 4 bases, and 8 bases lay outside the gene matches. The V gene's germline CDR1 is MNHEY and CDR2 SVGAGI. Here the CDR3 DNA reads TGTGCCAGCAGTTGGGGTAGCGGGAGGGCCTCCGAGCAGTACTTC. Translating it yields CASSWGSGRASEQYF.

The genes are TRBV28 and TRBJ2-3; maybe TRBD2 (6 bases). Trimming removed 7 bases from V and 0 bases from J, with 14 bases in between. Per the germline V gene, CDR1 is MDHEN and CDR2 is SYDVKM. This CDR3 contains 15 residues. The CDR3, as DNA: TGTGCCAGCACCCCCGGCGGGATGAGCACAGATACGCAGTATTTT. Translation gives CASTPGGMSTDTQYF.

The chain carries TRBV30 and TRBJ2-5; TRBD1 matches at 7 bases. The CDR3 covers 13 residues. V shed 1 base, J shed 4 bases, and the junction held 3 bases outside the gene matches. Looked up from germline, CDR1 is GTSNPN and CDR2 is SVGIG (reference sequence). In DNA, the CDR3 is TGTGCCTGGAGTGAAGGGGGCGGAGAGACCCAGTACTTC. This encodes CAWSEGGGETQYF.

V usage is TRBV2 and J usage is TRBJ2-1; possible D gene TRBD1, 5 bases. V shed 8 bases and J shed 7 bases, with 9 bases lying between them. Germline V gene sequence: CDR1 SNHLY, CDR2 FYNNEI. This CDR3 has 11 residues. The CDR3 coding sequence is TGTGCCAGCGGGCAGGGTAATGAGCAGTTCTTC. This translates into CASGQGNEQFF.

CDR3 region: CASSSRTGGIAGYTF. The DNA for the CDR3 is TGTGCCAGCAGCTCCCGGACAGGGGGTATCGCTGGCTACACCTTC. The chain couples TRBV5-8 to TRBJ1-2; 10 positions match TRBD1. J gave up 7 bases and V 3 bases, and 9 bases lay outside the gene matches. The CDR3 runs 15 residues. In germline, CDR1 is SGHTS, CDR2 YDEGEE.

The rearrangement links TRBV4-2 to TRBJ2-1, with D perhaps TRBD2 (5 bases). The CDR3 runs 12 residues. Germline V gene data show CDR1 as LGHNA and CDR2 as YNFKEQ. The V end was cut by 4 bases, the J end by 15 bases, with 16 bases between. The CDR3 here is CASSPASSSRFF. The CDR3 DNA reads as TGTGCCAGCAGCCCTGCTAGCTCTTCGCGGTTCTTC.

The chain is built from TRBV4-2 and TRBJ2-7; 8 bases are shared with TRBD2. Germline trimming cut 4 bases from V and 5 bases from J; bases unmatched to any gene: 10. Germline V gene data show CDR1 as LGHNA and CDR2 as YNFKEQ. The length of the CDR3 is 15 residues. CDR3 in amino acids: CASSLRATGGHEQYF. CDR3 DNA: TGTGCCAGCAGCCTCCGGGCGACGGGAGGGCACGAGCAGTACTTC.

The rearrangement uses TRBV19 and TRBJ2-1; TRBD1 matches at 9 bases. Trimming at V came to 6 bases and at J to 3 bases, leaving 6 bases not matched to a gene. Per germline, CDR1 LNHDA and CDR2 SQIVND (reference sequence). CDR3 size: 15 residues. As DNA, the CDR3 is TGTGCCAGTAGCTTTGACAGGGGGTTCTACAATGAGCAGTTCTTC. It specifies CASSFDRGFYNEQFF.

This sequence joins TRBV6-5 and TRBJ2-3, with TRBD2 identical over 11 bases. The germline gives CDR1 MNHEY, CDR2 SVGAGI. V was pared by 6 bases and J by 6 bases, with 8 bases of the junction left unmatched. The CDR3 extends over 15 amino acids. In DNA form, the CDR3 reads TGTGCCAGCAGATTCACTAGCGGGAGACGGGATACGCAGTATTTT. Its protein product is CASRFTSGRRDTQYF.